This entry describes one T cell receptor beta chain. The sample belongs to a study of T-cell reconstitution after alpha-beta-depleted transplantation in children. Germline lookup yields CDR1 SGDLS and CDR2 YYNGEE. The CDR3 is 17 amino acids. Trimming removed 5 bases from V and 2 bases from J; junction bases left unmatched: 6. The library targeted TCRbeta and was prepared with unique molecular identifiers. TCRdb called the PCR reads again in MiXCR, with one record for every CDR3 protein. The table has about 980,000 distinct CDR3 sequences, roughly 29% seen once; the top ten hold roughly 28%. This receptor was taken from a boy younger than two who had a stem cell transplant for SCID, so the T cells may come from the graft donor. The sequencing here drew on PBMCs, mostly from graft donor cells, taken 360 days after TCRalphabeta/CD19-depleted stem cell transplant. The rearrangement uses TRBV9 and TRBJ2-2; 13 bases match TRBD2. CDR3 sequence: CASREGLAGSNTGELFF. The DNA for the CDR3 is TGTGCCAGCAGGGAGGGACTAGCGGGATCTAACACCGGGGAGCTGTTTTTT. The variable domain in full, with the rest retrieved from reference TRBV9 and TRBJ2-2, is DSGVTQTPKHLITATGQRVTLRCSPRSGDLSVYWYQQSLDQGLQFLIQYYNGEERAKGNILERFSAQQFPDLHSELNLSSLELGDSALYFCASREGLAGSNTGELFFGEGSRLTVL.